A single sample is the source of the 26 T cell receptor beta chains below, sequenced in a study of PD-1 blockade in classical Hodgkin lymphoma. Brentuximab vedotin exposure varied among the patients, all of whom had relapsed after autologous stem cell transplantation. Clones were sequenced by immunoSEQ multiplex PCR, and TCRdb holds only the in-frame ones, with some missing. The sample yields tens of thousands of clones, around 80% seen once. Sequencing used peripheral blood mononuclear cells (PBMCs), obtained at baseline. These receptors came from a human donor with classical Hodgkin lymphoma.

The chain combines TRBV6-1 with TRBJ1-1, with D maybe TRBD1 (5 bases). V was shortened by 5 bases and J by 4 bases, with 14 bases between the two germline ends. The CDR3 has 14 amino acids. The germline CDR1 and CDR2 sequences are MNHNS and SASEGT. The CDR3, as DNA: TGTGCCAGCAGTCCCTCGGGGCCTTTCACTGAAGCTTTCTTT. Translation gives CASSPSGPFTEAFF.

Only one count was recorded for this clone. The chain combines TRBV23-1 with TRBJ1-3; the D is unclear. TRBV23-1 counts as an open reading frame of uncertain function. There are 17 residues in the CDR3. Trimming shortened V by 0 bases and J by 0 bases, and 12 bases separated the two germline ends. CDR3 sequence reads: CASSQSDGESSGNTIYF. DNA for the CDR3: TGCGCCAGCAGTCAATCTGACGGTGAGTCCTCTGGAAACACCATATATTTT.

The chain has TRBV7-3 and TRBJ2-3; TRBD2 matches 7 bases. Trimming removed 5 bases from V and 3 bases from J; junction bases left unmatched: 11. The CDR3 spans 16 residues. In germline, CDR1 is SGHTA, CDR2 FQGTGA. CDR3 region: CASSRVPGGGTDTQYF. The CDR3 DNA sequence: TGTGCCAGCAGCCGGGTTCCGGGGGGAGGGACAGATACGCAGTATTTT.

CDR3 coding DNA: TGCGCCAGCAGCTTGGACAGCGACACTGAAGCTTTCTTT. Its protein product is CASSLDSDTEAFF. The chain employs TRBV5-1 and TRBJ1-1; unclear D gene. V was shortened by 0 bases and J by 3 bases, with 6 bases between the two germline ends. CDR1 is SGHRS, CDR2 YFSETQ, per germline. The CDR3 contains 13 residues.

The V and J genes are TRBV6-5 and TRBJ2-5; D perhaps matches TRBD1 (5 bases). The V end lost 2 bases, the J end lost 5 bases, and 9 bases lay between the germline ends. Germline V gives CDR1 MNHEY, CDR2 SVGAGI. The CDR3 contains 13 residues. The CDR3 loop is CASSYARGETQYF. Written as DNA, the CDR3 is TGTGCCAGCAGTTACGCTAGGGGCGAGACCCAGTACTTC.

The chain couples TRBV4-3 to TRBJ1-5; D gene unclear. The germline V gene encodes CDR1 LGHNA and CDR2 YSLEER. Trimming left V 4 bases short and J 9 bases short, with 16 bases between. The CDR3 is 14 residues long. The DNA for the CDR3 is TGCGCCAGCAGCCCCGACCGGCTTGGTTCGCCCCAGCATTTT. Translated, it gives CASSPDRLGSPQHF.

The chain recombines TRBV5-1 with TRBJ2-2; no reliable D call. The V end lost 1 base, the J end lost 0 bases, and 4 bases lay between the germline ends. The length of the CDR3 is 14 residues. CDR1 SGHRS and CDR2 YFSETQ come from the germline V gene. The CDR3 here is CASSLTANTGELFF. The DNA for the CDR3 is TGCGCCAGCAGCTTGACAGCGAACACCGGGGAGCTGTTTTTT.

This clone was counted a single time. V and J are TRBV9 and TRBJ2-7; D not certain. Germline CDR1 and CDR2: SGDLS and YYNGEE. The ends were cut back, 0 bases at V and 3 bases at J, with 10 bases in the middle. The CDR3 is 14 residues long. The CDR3 DNA follows: TGTGCCAGCAGCGTAGGTGGGGAACTCTACGAGCAGTACTTC. It encodes CASSVGGELYEQYF.

This chain links TRBV4-2 with TRBJ2-5, with D possibly being TRBD1 or TRBD2 (5 bases each). The J call could be wrong; TRBJ2-7 is a better fit for the DNA end. This CDR3 has 16 residues. Per germline, CDR1 LGHNA and CDR2 YNFKEQ. The CDR3 is CASSHTSGQGGYEQYF. In nucleotides, the CDR3 is TGTGCCAGCAGCCACACATCGGGGCAGGGCGGCTACGAGCAGTACTTC.

The chain combines TRBV30 with TRBJ1-1; TRBD1 might be the D (5 bases). This CDR3 contains 13 residues. Germline values: CDR1 GTSNPN, CDR2 SVGIG (reference sequence). Trimming took off 0 bases at V and 8 bases at J, with 13 bases between the two ends. DNA for the CDR3: TGTGCCTGGAGTGTACGGGGGAAATGGGAAGCTTTCTTT. Translation: CAWSVRGKWEAFF.

The V call is TRBV5-4, the J call TRBJ2-3; D unresolved. Deletions cut 7 bases from V and 2 bases from J, with 8 bases between. The CDR3 covers 12 residues. Germline V gene sequence: CDR1 SGHNT, CDR2 YYREEE (reference sequence). The DNA of the CDR3 is TGTGCCAGCCACCGAGACACAGATACGCAGTATTTT. Translation gives CASHRDTDTQYF. Variable domain in full (rest from reference TRBV5-4 and TRBJ2-3): ETGVTQSPTHLIKTRGQQVTLRCSSQSGHNTVSWYQQALGQGPQFIFQYYREEENGRGNFPPRFSGLQFPNYSSELNVNALELDDSALYLCASHRDTDTQYFGPGTRLTVL.

The chain employs TRBV4-3 and TRBJ2-5, with TRBD1 identical over 9 bases. The germline CDR1 and CDR2 sequences are LGHNA and YSLEER. V was pared by 3 bases and J by 4 bases, with 9 bases of the junction left unmatched. The CDR3 contains 16 residues. The CDR3 region has the DNA TGCGCCAGCAGCCACACCTACAGGGGGCAAAGAGAGACCCAGTACTTC. Translated: CASSHTYRGQRETQYF.

This rearrangement joins TRBV2 to TRBJ2-7; D perhaps matches TRBD1 (6 bases). With 8 bases removed from V and 0 bases from J, the gap between germline ends came to 11 bases. The CDR3 length is 13 residues. The germline gives CDR1 SNHLY, CDR2 FYNNEI. CDR3 loop: CASLPGASYEQYF. DNA for the CDR3: TGTGCCAGCCTGCCAGGGGCCTCCTACGAGCAGTACTTC.

This chain joins TRBV30 and TRBJ2-7, with D unclear. The germline V and J ends were trimmed by 5 bases and 0 bases, with 8 bases remaining between them. CDR3 length: 12 residues. Per germline, CDR1 GTSNPN and CDR2 SVGIG (reference sequence). The CDR3 region is CAWSTSSYEQYF. In DNA, the CDR3 is TGTGCCTGGTCGACAAGCTCCTACGAGCAGTACTTC.

The chain combines TRBV19 with TRBJ1-5; D is unresolved. With 3 bases removed from V and 4 bases from J, the gap between germline ends came to 4 bases. Germline-derived CDR1 and CDR2 are LNHDA and SQIVND (reference sequence). The CDR3 has 12 residues. The CDR3 sequence: CASSIGNQPQHF. The DNA of the CDR3 is TGTGCCAGTAGTATTGGGAATCAGCCCCAGCATTTT.

The V and J genes are TRBV7-2 and TRBJ2-7; D unresolved. This CDR3 contains 15 residues. V lost 3 bases, J lost 3 bases, and 15 bases lay in between. Germline V gene lookup returns CDR1 SGHTA and CDR2 FQGNSA. The CDR3 DNA reads TGTGCCAGCAGCTTCCAGACCAGGAGAGGCTACGAGCAGTACTTC. It is translated as CASSFQTRRGYEQYF.

This chain uses TRBV5-8 with TRBJ2-7; D is undetermined. The V gene's germline CDR1 is SGHTS and CDR2 YDEGEE. V was cut by 5 bases and J by 0 bases, with 6 bases left in between. This CDR3 has 12 amino acids. The DNA of the CDR3 is TGTGCCAGCAGACACCTCTCCTACGAGCAGTACTTC. Encoded protein: CASRHLSYEQYF.

The J gene is TRBJ2-2, the V gene TRBV5-1; D is perhaps TRBD1 (6 bases). The germline V and J ends were trimmed by 5 bases and 0 bases, with 14 bases remaining between them. Germline assignment: CDR1 SGHRS and CDR2 YFSETQ. The CDR3 sequence is 16 residues long. The CDR3 protein is CASRRTGSTNTGELFF. The CDR3 DNA is TGCGCCAGCAGACGCACAGGGTCTACGAACACCGGGGAGCTGTTTTTT.

This clone has only one observation. This sequence joins TRBV11-2 and TRBJ1-3, with TRBD1 matching over 8 bases. CDR3 length equals 16 residues. The trim removed 5 bases at V and 4 bases at J, leaving 10 bases unmatched. Germline assignment: CDR1 SGHAT and CDR2 FQNNGV. CDR3 sequence: CASSPQEDRAGNTIYF. The CDR3 DNA is TGTGCCAGCAGCCCCCAAGAGGACAGGGCCGGAAACACCATATATTTT. Based on the CDR3 plus reference TRBV11-2 and TRBJ1-3, the full variable domain is EAGVAQSPRYKIIEKRQSVAFWCNPISGHATLYWYQQILGQGPKLLIQFQNNGVVDDSQLPKDRFSAERLKGVDSTLKIQPAKLEDSAVYLCASSPQEDRAGNTIYFGEGSWLTVV.

The chain has TRBV7-9 and TRBJ1-2, with 9 bases that match TRBD1. CDR1 is SEHNR, CDR2 FQNEAQ, per germline (reference sequence). The CDR3 loop spans 16 amino acids. V shed 3 bases and J 4 bases; nucleotides not matched to a gene: 9. The CDR3 nucleotides are TGTGCCAGCAGCTTTTCACCGGGACAGGGTCTCTATGGCTACACCTTC. As protein: CASSFSPGQGLYGYTF.

The gene calls are TRBV18 and TRBJ2-7; TRBD1 aligns across 10 bases. The CDR3 length is 16 residues. J gave up 2 bases and V 5 bases, and 9 bases lay outside the gene matches. Germline values: CDR1 KGHSH, CDR2 LQKENI. CDR3 amino acids: CASSARRGQGTYEQYF. The CDR3 DNA reads TGTGCCAGCTCAGCCCGCAGGGGACAGGGGACCTACGAGCAGTACTTC.

J is TRBJ2-6 and V is TRBV27; no clear D gene. The ends were cut back, 5 bases at V and 5 bases at J, with 22 bases in the middle. This CDR3 has 18 residues. CDR1 and CDR2 from the germline V gene are MNHEY and SMNVEV (reference sequence). CDR3 loop: CASSRYRWLQSRANVLTF. CDR3 bases: TGTGCCAGCAGTCGCTATCGCTGGCTACAAAGTCGGGCCAACGTCCTGACTTTC.

The chain links TRBV9 to TRBJ1-4; unclear D gene. Germline V gene lookup returns CDR1 SGDLS and CDR2 YYNGEE. This CDR3 comprises 12 residues. Trimming shortened V by 4 bases and J by 8 bases, and 9 bases separated the two germline ends. The DNA for the CDR3 is TGTGCCAGCAGCCCCCGCTCCGAAAAACTGTTTTTT. Its protein product is CASSPRSEKLFF. The variable domain in full, completed from reference TRBV9 and TRBJ1-4, reads DSGVTQTPKHLITATGQRVTLRCSPRSGDLSVYWYQQSLDQGLQFLIQYYNGEERAKGNILERFSAQQFPDLHSELNLSSLELGDSALYFCASSPRSEKLFFGSGTQLSVL.

This chain connects TRBV6-1 to TRBJ2-5; the D gene is possibly TRBD1 (6 bases). The CDR3 loop spans 14 amino acids. CDR1 is MNHNS, CDR2 SASEGT, per germline. Trimming removed 3 bases from V and 4 bases from J, with 12 bases in between. The chain's CDR3 is CASSEGTIRETQYF. CDR3 DNA sequence: TGTGCCAGCAGTGAGGGGACAATCCGAGAGACCCAGTACTTC.

This clone was recorded a few times. The chain joins TRBV7-2 to TRBJ2-7; 12 bases fit TRBD2. The CDR3 length is 17 residues. In germline, CDR1 is SGHTA, CDR2 FQGNSA. V lost 5 bases and J lost 6; bases outside the gene matches: 14. CDR3 coding DNA: TGTGCCAGCAGCCGCGAGACTAGCGGGGGCTCCTTCCCCGAGCAGTACTTC. Translated, it gives CASSRETSGGSFPEQYF.

V usage is TRBV6-1 and J usage is TRBJ2-5, with TRBD2 matching over 8 bases. The V gene end was trimmed by 3 bases and the J gene end by 1 base; junction bases not matched to a gene: 7. Germline assignment: CDR1 MNHNS and CDR2 SASEGT. This CDR3 has 16 residues. CDR3 bases: TGTGCCAGCAGTGAGGCTAGCGGGCTCGGCCAAGAGACCCAGTACTTC. Residues: CASSEASGLGQETQYF.